These 7 T cell receptor beta chains originate from one sample sequenced in a study of OX40 agonist ivuxolimab in advanced cancers. Some clones are missing from TCRdb's copy, which holds only in-frame ones; the method was immunoSEQ multiplex PCR. The table lists some 34,000 clones, more than 75% of them singletons. The sequencing used CD4+ or CD8+ T cells sorted from blood, collected in a trial of the OX40 agonist ivuxolimab. All receptors come from an adult with an advanced solid tumor such as melanoma, head and neck, liver or kidney cancer.

The chain combines TRBV11-2 with TRBJ1-4; the match to TRBD1 covers 7 bases. Germline assignment: CDR1 SGHAT and CDR2 FQNNGV. Losses at the gene ends were 1 base for V and 6 bases for J; bases not matched to a gene: 8. This CDR3 is 16 amino acids long. The CDR3 is CASSLGVYQGDEKLFF. The CDR3 region has the DNA TGTGCCAGCAGCTTAGGTGTCTATCAGGGGGATGAAAAACTGTTTTTT.

This rearrangement joins TRBV10-3 to TRBJ2-1; perhaps TRBD2 as D (6 bases). V was cut by 6 bases and J by 0 bases, with 12 bases left in between. Germline CDR1 ENHRY, CDR2 SYGVKD. The CDR3 loop spans 15 amino acids. The chain's CDR3 is CAIRGTQSSYNEQFF. For the CDR3, the DNA is TGTGCCATCAGGGGGACTCAGAGCTCCTACAATGAGCAGTTCTTC.

The rearrangement joins TRBV5-5 to TRBJ2-7, with TRBD2 matching over 7 bases. V shed 6 bases, J shed 2 bases, and the junction held 8 bases outside the gene matches. The CDR3 loop spans 14 amino acids. CDR1 SGHKS and CDR2 YYEKEE come from the germline V gene (reference sequence). The CDR3 here is CASIPGTTTYEQYF. CDR3 nucleotide sequence: TGTGCCAGCATCCCAGGGACTACCACCTACGAGCAGTACTTC.

The chain is built from TRBV9 and TRBJ2-3, with 16 bases that match TRBD2. V trimming: 3 bases; J trimming: 2 bases; junction bases outside the gene matches: 12. Germline CDR1 SGDLS, CDR2 YYNGEE. There are 20 residues in the CDR3. The CDR3 sequence is CASSAPGTSGRAGVTDTQYF. CDR3 in DNA: TGTGCCAGCAGCGCACCCGGGACTAGCGGGAGGGCGGGGGTCACAGATACGCAGTATTTT.

CDR3 nucleotides: TGTGCCAGCAGCGTAGGCAGCCACCCGAACTATGGCTACACCTTC. This sequence encodes CASSVGSHPNYGYTF. This sequence joins TRBV9 and TRBJ1-2; D not resolved. The CDR3 spans 15 residues. Germline V gene data show CDR1 as SGDLS and CDR2 as YYNGEE. The V and J ends lost 0 bases and 2 bases respectively, with 11 bases between them.

This rearrangement joins TRBV19 to TRBJ2-5; possibly TRBD2 for D (6 bases). V dropped 9 bases and J dropped 5 bases, with 25 bases sitting between them. Germline-derived CDR1 and CDR2 are LNHDA and SQIVND (reference sequence). The CDR3 is made up of 16 amino acids. The CDR3 DNA sequence: TGTGCCAGATCGCGCGCACCAGTAGGCGGAGGGGAGACCCAGTACTTC. Translating gives CARSRAPVGGGETQYF.

The rearrangement uses TRBV27 and TRBJ2-2; 10 bases line up with TRBD2. This CDR3 comprises 14 residues. CDR1 and CDR2 (germline): MNHEY, SMNVEV (reference sequence). J was trimmed by 5 bases and V by 6 bases; bases with no gene match: 3. CDR3 sequence: CASSLSGRTGELFF. The CDR3 DNA reads as TGTGCCAGCAGCCTTAGCGGGAGGACCGGGGAGCTGTTTTTT.